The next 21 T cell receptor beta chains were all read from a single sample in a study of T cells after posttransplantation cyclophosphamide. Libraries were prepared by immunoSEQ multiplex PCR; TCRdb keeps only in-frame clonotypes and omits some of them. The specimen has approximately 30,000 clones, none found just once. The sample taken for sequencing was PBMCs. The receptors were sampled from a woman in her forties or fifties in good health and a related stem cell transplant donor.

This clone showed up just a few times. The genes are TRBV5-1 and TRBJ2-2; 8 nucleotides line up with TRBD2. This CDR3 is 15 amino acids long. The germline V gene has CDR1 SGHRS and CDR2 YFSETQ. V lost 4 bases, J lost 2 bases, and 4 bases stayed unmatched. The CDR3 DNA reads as TGCGCCAGCAGCCTCGGACTAGCTAACACCGGGGAGCTGTTTTTT. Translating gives CASSLGLANTGELFF.

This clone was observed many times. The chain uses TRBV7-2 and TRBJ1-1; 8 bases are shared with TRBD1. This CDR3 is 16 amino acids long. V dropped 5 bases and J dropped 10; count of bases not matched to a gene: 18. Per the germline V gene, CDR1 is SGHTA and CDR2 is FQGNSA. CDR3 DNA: TGTGCCAGCAGCCCCAGACGGACAGGGATTTCTGAGGGAGCTTTCTTT. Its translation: CASSPRRTGISEGAFF.

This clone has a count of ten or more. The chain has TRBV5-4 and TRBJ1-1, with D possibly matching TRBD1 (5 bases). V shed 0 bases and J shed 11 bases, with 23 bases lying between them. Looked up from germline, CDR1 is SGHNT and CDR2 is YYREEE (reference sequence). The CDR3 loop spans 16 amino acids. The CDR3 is CASSLDGDYWSVGAFF. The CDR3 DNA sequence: TGTGCCAGCAGCTTGGACGGGGACTATTGGTCTGTGGGGGCTTTCTTT.

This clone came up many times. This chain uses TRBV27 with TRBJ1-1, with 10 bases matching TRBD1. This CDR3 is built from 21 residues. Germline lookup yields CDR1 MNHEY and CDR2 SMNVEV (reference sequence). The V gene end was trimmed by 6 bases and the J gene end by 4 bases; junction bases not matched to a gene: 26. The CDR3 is CASSPSILVYGTGDSFTEAFF. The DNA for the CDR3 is TGTGCCAGCAGCCCCTCGATCCTAGTCTATGGGACAGGGGATTCCTTCACTGAAGCTTTCTTT.

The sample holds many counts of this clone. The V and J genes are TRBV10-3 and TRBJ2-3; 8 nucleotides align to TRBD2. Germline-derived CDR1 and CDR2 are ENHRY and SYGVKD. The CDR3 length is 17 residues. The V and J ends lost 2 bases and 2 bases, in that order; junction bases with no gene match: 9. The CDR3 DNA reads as TGTGCCATCAGTGAGAACTCCGGGGGGGGGAACACAGATACGCAGTATTTT. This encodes CAISENSGGGNTDTQYF.

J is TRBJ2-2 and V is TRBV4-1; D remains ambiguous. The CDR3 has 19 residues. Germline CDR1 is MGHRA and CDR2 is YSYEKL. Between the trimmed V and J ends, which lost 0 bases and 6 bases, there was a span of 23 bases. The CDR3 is CASSQDSSSGNRKAGELFF. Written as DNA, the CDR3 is TGCGCCAGCAGCCAAGATTCGAGTTCGGGTAATAGGAAGGCCGGGGAGCTGTTTTTT.

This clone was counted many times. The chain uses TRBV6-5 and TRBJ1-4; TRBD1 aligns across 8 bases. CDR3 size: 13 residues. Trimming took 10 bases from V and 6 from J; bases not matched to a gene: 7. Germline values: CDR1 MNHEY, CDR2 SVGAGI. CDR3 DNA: TGTGCCACCTCCAGGGGGCGGGATGAAAAACTGTTTTTT. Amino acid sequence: CATSRGRDEKLFF.

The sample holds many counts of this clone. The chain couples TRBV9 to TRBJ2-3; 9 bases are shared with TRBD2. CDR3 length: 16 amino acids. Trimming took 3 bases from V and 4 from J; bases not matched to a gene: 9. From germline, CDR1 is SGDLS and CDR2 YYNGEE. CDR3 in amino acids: CASSGRSGRSADTQYF. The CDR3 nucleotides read TGTGCCAGCAGCGGAAGAAGCGGGAGGAGTGCAGATACGCAGTATTTT.

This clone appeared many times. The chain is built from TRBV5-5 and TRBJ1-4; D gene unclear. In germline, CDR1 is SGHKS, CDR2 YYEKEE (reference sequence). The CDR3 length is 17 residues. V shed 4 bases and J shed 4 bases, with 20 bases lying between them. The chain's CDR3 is CASSPRSRSLLNEKLFF. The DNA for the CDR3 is TGTGCCAGCAGCCCCCGCTCACGGTCCCTGCTTAATGAAAAACTGTTTTTT.

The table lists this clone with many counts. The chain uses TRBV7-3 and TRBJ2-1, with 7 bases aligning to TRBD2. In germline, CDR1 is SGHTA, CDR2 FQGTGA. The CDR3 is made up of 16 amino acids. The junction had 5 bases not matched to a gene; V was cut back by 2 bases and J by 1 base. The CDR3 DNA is TGTGCCAGCAGCTTAGCGGCGGGAGAATCCTACAATGAGCAGTTCTTC. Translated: CASSLAAGESYNEQFF.

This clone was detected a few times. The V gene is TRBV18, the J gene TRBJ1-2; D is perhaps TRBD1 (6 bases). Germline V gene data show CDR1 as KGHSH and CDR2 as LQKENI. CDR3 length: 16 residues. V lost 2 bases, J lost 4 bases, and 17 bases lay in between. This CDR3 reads CASSPRPGASGYGYTF. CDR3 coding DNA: TGTGCCAGCTCACCAAGGCCAGGGGCCTCGGGCTATGGCTACACCTTC. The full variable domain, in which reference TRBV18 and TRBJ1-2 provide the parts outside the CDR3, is NAGVMQNPRHLVRRRGQEARLRCSPMKGHSHVYWYRQLPEEGLKFMVYLQKENIIDESGMPKERFSAEFPKEGPSILRIQQVVRGDSAAYFCASSPRPGASGYGYTFGSGTRLTVV.

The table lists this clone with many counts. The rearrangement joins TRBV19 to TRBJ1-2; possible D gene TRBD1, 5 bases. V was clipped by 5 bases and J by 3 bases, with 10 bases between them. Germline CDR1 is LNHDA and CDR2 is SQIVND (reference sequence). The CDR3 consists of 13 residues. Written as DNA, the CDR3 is TGTGCCAGTAGTCCCGGAGGGGACTATGGCTACACCTTC. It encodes CASSPGGDYGYTF. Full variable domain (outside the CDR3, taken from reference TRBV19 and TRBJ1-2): DGGITQSPKYLFRKEGQNVTLSCEQNLNHDAMYWYRQDPGQGLRLIYYSQIVNDFQKGDIAEGYSVSREKKESFPLTVTSAQKNPTAFYLCASSPGGDYGYTFGSGTRLTVV.

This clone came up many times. CDR3 residues: CASSSQLAGTPQTQYF. DNA of the CDR3: TGTGCCAGCAGCTCCCAACTAGCGGGGACCCCCCAGACCCAGTACTTC. The rearrangement joins TRBV5-6 to TRBJ2-5; 10 positions match TRBD2. The junction had 11 bases not matched to a gene; V was cut back by 3 bases and J by 6 bases. In germline, CDR1 is SGHDT, CDR2 YYEEEE. This CDR3 comprises 16 residues.

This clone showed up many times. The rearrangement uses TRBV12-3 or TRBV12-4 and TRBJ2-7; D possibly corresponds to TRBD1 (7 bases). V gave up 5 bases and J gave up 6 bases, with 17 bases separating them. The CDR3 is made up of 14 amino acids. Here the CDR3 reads CASSPGQVGGEQYF. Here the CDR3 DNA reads TGTGCCAGCAGTCCAGGACAGGTGGGGGGCGAGCAGTACTTC.

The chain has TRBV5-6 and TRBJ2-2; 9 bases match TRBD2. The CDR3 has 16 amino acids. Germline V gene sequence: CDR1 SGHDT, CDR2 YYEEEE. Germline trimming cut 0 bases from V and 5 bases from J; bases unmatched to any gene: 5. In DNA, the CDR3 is TGTGCCAGCAGCTTGGGCGGGAGGGCCATAACCGGGGAGCTGTTTTTT. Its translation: CASSLGGRAITGELFF.

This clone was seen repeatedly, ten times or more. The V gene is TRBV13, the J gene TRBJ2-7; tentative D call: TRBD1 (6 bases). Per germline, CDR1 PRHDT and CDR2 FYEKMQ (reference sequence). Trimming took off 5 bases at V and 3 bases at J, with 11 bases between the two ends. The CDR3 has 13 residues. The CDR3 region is CASSPDRFYEQYF. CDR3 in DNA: TGTGCCAGCAGCCCGGACAGATTCTACGAGCAGTACTTC.

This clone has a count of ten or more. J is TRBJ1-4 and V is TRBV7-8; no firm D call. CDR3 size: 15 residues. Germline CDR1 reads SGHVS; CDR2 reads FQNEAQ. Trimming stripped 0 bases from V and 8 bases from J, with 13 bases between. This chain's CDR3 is CASSLASFSPEKLFF. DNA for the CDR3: TGTGCCAGCAGCTTAGCGTCGTTTTCCCCGGAAAAACTGTTTTTT.

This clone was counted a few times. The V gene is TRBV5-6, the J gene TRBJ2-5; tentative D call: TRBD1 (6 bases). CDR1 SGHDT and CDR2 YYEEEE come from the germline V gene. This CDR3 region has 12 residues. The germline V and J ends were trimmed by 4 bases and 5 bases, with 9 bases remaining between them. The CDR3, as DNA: TGTGCCAGCAGCCGAGACAGGGAGACCCAGTACTTC. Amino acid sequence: CASSRDRETQYF. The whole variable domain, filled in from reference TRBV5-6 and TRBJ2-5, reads DAGVTQSPTHLIKTRGQQVTLRCSPKSGHDTVSWYQQALGQGPQFIFQYYEEEERQRGNFPDRFSGHQFPNYSSELNVNALLLGDSALYLCASSRDRETQYFGPGTRLLVL.

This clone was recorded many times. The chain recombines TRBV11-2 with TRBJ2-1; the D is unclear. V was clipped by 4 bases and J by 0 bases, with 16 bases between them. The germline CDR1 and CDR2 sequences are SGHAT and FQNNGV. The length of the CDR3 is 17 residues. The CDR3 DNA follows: TGTGCCAGCAGCTCCTATCGCGGCCGCGTCTCCTACAATGAGCAGTTCTTC. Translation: CASSSYRGRVSYNEQFF.

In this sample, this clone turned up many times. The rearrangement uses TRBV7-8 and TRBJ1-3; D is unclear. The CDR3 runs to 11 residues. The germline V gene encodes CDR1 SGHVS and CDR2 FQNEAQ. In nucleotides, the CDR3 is TGTGCAACGGTCTGGGGAAACACCATATATTTT. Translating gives CATVWGNTIYF.

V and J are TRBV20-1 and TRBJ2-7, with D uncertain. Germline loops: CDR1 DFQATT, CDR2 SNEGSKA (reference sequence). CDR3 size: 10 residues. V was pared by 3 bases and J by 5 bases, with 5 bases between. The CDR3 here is CSARGDEQYF. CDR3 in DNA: TGCAGTGCTAGGGGCGACGAGCAGTACTTC.